This passage covers 24 T cell receptor beta chains from one sample sequenced in a study of blood T cell repertoires in COVID-19. The method was immunoSEQ multiplex PCR; TCRdb's version includes in-frame clones alone and lacks a portion of them. Found here are about 110,000 clones, about 88% of them singletons; the top ten hold 2.4%. Sequencing was done on a sample of peripheral blood. The receptors shown here come from a human donor in a cohort sampled during active COVID-19.

This chain joins TRBV25-1 and TRBJ2-5; D remains unclear. The germline V gene has CDR1 MGHDK and CDR2 SYGVNS. With 4 bases removed from V and 5 bases from J, the gap between germline ends came to 11 bases. This CDR3 has 13 residues. The CDR3 nucleotides are TGTGCCAGCAGTGTATCTCCGTCGGAGACCCAGTACTTC. Its protein product is CASSVSPSETQYF.

V gene TRBV9 combines with J gene TRBJ2-6; 10 nucleotides line up with TRBD1. The CDR3 is 20 residues long. In germline, CDR1 is SGDLS, CDR2 YYNGEE. Losses at the gene ends were 0 bases for V and 1 base for J; bases not matched to a gene: 10. The CDR3: CASSVAGVTGGASGANVLTF. The CDR3 coding sequence is TGTGCCAGCAGCGTAGCAGGGGTGACAGGGGGCGCTTCTGGGGCCAACGTCCTGACTTTC.

The gene calls are TRBV5-6 and TRBJ1-2, with D maybe TRBD1 (5 bases). CDR3 length: 13 residues. V shed 2 bases and J shed 4 bases, with 9 bases lying between them. Germline CDR1 and CDR2: SGHDT and YYEEEE. CDR3 nucleotides: TGTGCCAGCAGCTTAGGGGTCCTCTATGGCTACACCTTC. This translates into CASSLGVLYGYTF.

In this sample, this clone turned up once. The chain recombines TRBV28 with TRBJ2-7, with 8 bases aligning to TRBD1. This CDR3 is built from 13 residues. J gave up 3 bases and V 8 bases, and 6 bases lay outside the gene matches. Per germline, CDR1 MDHEN and CDR2 SYDVKM. CDR3 nucleotide sequence: TGTGCCAGCGGTCAGGGGGCCCGCTACGAGCAGTACTTC. The encoded protein is CASGQGARYEQYF. The full variable domain, completed using reference TRBV28 and TRBJ2-7, is DVKVTQSSRYLVKRTGEKVFLECVQDMDHENMFWYRQDPGLGLRLIYFSYDVKMKEKGDIPEGYSVSREKKERFSLILESASTNQTSMYLCASGQGARYEQYFGPGTRLTVT.

This clone was picked up a small number of times. This chain links TRBV27 with TRBJ1-1; D unresolved. The CDR3 extends over 14 amino acids. In germline, CDR1 is MNHEY, CDR2 SMNVEV (reference sequence). V was trimmed by 6 bases and J by 4 bases, leaving 15 bases between them. CDR3 in DNA: TGTGCCAGCAGCCCATGGGGAGGGCTCACTGAAGCTTTCTTT. It yields the protein CASSPWGGLTEAFF.

This clone was recorded once. The rearrangement links TRBV18 to TRBJ2-2; tentative D call: TRBD1 (6 bases). Germline CDR1 reads KGHSH; CDR2 reads LQKENI. The CDR3 contains 16 residues. V was trimmed by 6 bases and J by 0 bases, leaving 14 bases between them. CDR3 nucleotides: TGTGCCAGCTCCCTTAGGCAGGGGACGAACACCGGGGAGCTGTTTTTT. Amino acid sequence: CASSLRQGTNTGELFF.

This clone occurred a few times. CDR3 nucleotide sequence: TGTGCCAGCAGCTTAGCGCACGGGGAGAACGCTTTCTTT. As protein: CASSLAHGENAFF. The V and J genes are TRBV7-8 and TRBJ1-1; D unclear. This CDR3 is built from 13 residues. Germline V gene sequence: CDR1 SGHVS, CDR2 FQNEAQ. Trimming stripped 0 bases from V and 11 bases from J, with 13 bases between.

V gene TRBV5-1 combines with J gene TRBJ2-3; D perhaps matches TRBD1 (6 bases). With 0 bases removed from V and 5 bases from J, the gap between germline ends came to 13 bases. The germline gives CDR1 SGHRS, CDR2 YFSETQ. The CDR3 spans 15 residues. CDR3 nucleotide sequence: TGCGCCAGCAGCTTGGCAGGGGCGCGTGGAGATACGCAGTATTTT. Translating it yields CASSLAGARGDTQYF.

The J gene is TRBJ2-1, the V gene TRBV15; perhaps TRBD1 as D (6 bases). CDR1 is LNHNV and CDR2 is YYDKDF in the germline V gene (reference sequence). The V end lost 3 bases, the J end lost 9 bases, and 21 bases lay between the germline ends. The CDR3 runs to 16 residues. The CDR3 coding sequence is TGTGCCACCAGCAGGGTTGGGGGCCAGAGAAGAGGTGAGCAGTTCTTC. Residues: CATSRVGGQRRGEQFF.

The chain is built from TRBV27 and TRBJ1-1, with 7 nucleotides matching TRBD1. This CDR3 contains 13 residues. Per the germline V gene, CDR1 is MNHEY and CDR2 is SMNVEV (reference sequence). The J segment lost 1 base and the V segment lost 10 bases, leaving 6 bases of the junction unmatched. The CDR3 sequence: CATRDSANTEAFF. CDR3 bases: TGTGCCACTCGGGACAGCGCGAACACTGAAGCTTTCTTT.

CDR3 sequence reads: CASSSAGYSRETQYF. CDR3 coding DNA: TGTGCCAGCAGCTCGGCAGGGTACTCGAGAGAGACCCAGTACTTC. This chain uses TRBV7-2 with TRBJ2-5; TRBD1 is a possible D gene (5 bases). Germline-derived CDR1 and CDR2 are SGHTA and FQGNSA. CDR3 length equals 15 residues. Trimming removed 4 bases from V and 4 bases from J, with 16 bases in between. The variable domain in full, completed from reference TRBV7-2 and TRBJ2-5, reads GAGVSQSPSNKVTEKGKDVELRCDPISGHTALYWYRQSLGQGLEFLIYFQGNSAPDKSGLPSDRFSAERTGGSVSTLTIQRTQQEDSAVYLCASSSAGYSRETQYFGPGTRLLVL.

The sample holds a few counts of this clone. This sequence joins TRBV7-2 and TRBJ2-3, with D uncertain. Trimming took 1 base from V and 7 from J, leaving 9 bases between them. The CDR3 extends over 13 amino acids. The germline V gene encodes CDR1 SGHTA and CDR2 FQGNSA. The CDR3, as DNA: TGTGCCAGCAGCTTAGAGGTCAGGAATACGCAGTATTTT. Protein: CASSLEVRNTQYF.

The table lists this clone with a count of one. This rearrangement joins TRBV3-1 (or the pseudogene TRBV3-2) to TRBJ2-7; D remains unclear. Deletions cut 5 bases from V and 3 bases from J, with 8 bases between. CDR1 and CDR2 (germline): LGHDT, YNNKEL (reference sequence). This CDR3 region has 12 residues. In DNA, the CDR3 is TGTGCCAGCAGCTACAACCTCTACGAGCAGTACTTC. Residues: CASSYNLYEQYF.

The rearrangement joins TRBV9 to TRBJ1-2; 7 nucleotides match TRBD1. This CDR3 comprises 17 residues. The V and J ends lost 0 bases and 0 bases, in that order; junction bases with no gene match: 8. Germline-derived CDR1 and CDR2 are SGDLS and YYNGEE. In DNA, the CDR3 is TGTGCCAGCAGCGTAGCTACACGGACAGGTTCTAACTATGGCTACACCTTC. Encoded protein: CASSVATRTGSNYGYTF. The full variable domain, its missing parts supplied by reference TRBV9 and TRBJ1-2, is DSGVTQTPKHLITATGQRVTLRCSPRSGDLSVYWYQQSLDQGLQFLIQYYNGEERAKGNILERFSAQQFPDLHSELNLSSLELGDSALYFCASSVATRTGSNYGYTFGSGTRLTVV.

The CDR3 region has the DNA TGTGCCAGTAGGCAGGGGACAGTTGGCTACACCTTC. This encodes CASRQGTVGYTF. The chain joins TRBV19 to TRBJ1-2; 7 nucleotides line up with TRBD1. CDR1 and CDR2 (germline): LNHDA, SQIVND (reference sequence). The CDR3 sequence is 12 residues long. Losses at the gene ends were 6 bases for V and 7 bases for J; bases not matched to a gene: 5.

The gene calls are TRBV10-1 and TRBJ1-5, with D hard to call. Germline-derived CDR1 and CDR2 are WNHNN and SYGVQD (reference sequence). The ends were cut back, 3 bases at V and 2 bases at J, with 2 bases in the middle. The CDR3 sequence is 12 residues long. CDR3 sequence reads: CASSDGNQPQHF. The DNA for the CDR3 is TGCGCCAGCAGTGACGGCAATCAGCCCCAGCATTTT.

This chain links TRBV27 with TRBJ2-7, with unresolved D. V dropped 4 bases and J dropped 0 bases, with 7 bases sitting between them. Germline V gene sequence: CDR1 MNHEY, CDR2 SMNVEV (reference sequence). This CDR3 contains 13 residues. CDR3 in DNA: TGTGCCAGCAGTTCAACTTACTCCTACGAGCAGTACTTC. Its protein product is CASSSTYSYEQYF.

V gene TRBV10-3 combines with J gene TRBJ2-1, with TRBD2 identical over 11 bases. The CDR3 runs 13 residues. The V segment lost 9 bases and the J segment 4 bases; nucleotides outside the gene matches: 2. CDR1 and CDR2 from the germline V gene are ENHRY and SYGVKD. As DNA, the CDR3 is TGTGCCATAAGGACTAGCGGGTACAATGAGCAGTTCTTC. It translates to CAIRTSGYNEQFF.

This clone was seen just once. The chain links TRBV19 to TRBJ1-1; D might be TRBD1 (6 bases). The CDR3 extends over 13 amino acids. Per germline, CDR1 LNHDA and CDR2 SQIVND (reference sequence). V lost 6 bases to trimming and J lost 1 base, with 9 bases between them. The CDR3 sequence: CASRKDRNTEAFF. CDR3 bases: TGTGCCAGTAGGAAGGACAGGAACACTGAAGCTTTCTTT. Variable domain in full (rest from reference TRBV19 and TRBJ1-1): DGGITQSPKYLFRKEGQNVTLSCEQNLNHDAMYWYRQDPGQGLRLIYYSQIVNDFQKGDIAEGYSVSREKKESFPLTVTSAQKNPTAFYLCASRKDRNTEAFFGQGTRLTVV.

V gene TRBV5-6 combines with J gene TRBJ2-7; 10 positions agree with TRBD1. The CDR3 runs to 14 residues. After removal of 2 bases from V and 5 bases from J, the junction contained 4 bases not matched to a gene. Germline CDR1 SGHDT, CDR2 YYEEEE. CDR3 amino acids: CASSFGQGGNEQYF. The DNA of the CDR3 is TGTGCCAGCAGCTTCGGACAGGGGGGCAACGAGCAGTACTTC. The full variable domain, with the rest looked up from reference TRBV5-6 and TRBJ2-7, is DAGVTQSPTHLIKTRGQQVTLRCSPKSGHDTVSWYQQALGQGPQFIFQYYEEEERQRGNFPDRFSGHQFPNYSSELNVNALLLGDSALYLCASSFGQGGNEQYFGPGTRLTVT.

CDR3 region: CASSNGQGPRSTDTQYF. The CDR3 DNA reads as TGTGCCAGCAGTAACGGACAGGGGCCCCGCAGCACAGATACGCAGTATTTT. This chain uses TRBV2 with TRBJ2-3; TRBD1 aligns across 9 bases. Losses at the gene ends were 5 bases for V and 0 bases for J; bases not matched to a gene: 9. Germline V gene sequence: CDR1 SNHLY, CDR2 FYNNEI. The CDR3 covers 17 residues.

This chain uses TRBV7-8 with TRBJ2-7, with D unresolved. CDR1 and CDR2 (germline): SGHVS, FQNEAQ. The CDR3 has 15 residues. With 4 bases removed from V and 0 bases from J, the gap between germline ends came to 13 bases. CDR3 loop: CASSYGGLSSYEQYF. The CDR3 DNA follows: TGTGCCAGCAGCTACGGCGGCCTGAGCTCCTACGAGCAGTACTTC.

In its sample, this clone was seen once. This chain links TRBV7-2 with TRBJ2-1; 12 bases fit TRBD2. Germline assignment: CDR1 SGHTA and CDR2 FQGNSA. Trimming took 4 bases from V and 8 from J; bases not matched to a gene: 9. The CDR3 length is 16 residues. The CDR3 DNA follows: TGTGCCAGCAGCTCAAATCTAGCGGGGGGGCGGGATGAGCAGTTCTTC. Translating it yields CASSSNLAGGRDEQFF.

The rearrangement uses TRBV18 and TRBJ1-5; a possible D gene is TRBD1 (6 bases). Trimming cost V 3 bases and J 8 bases, with 17 bases left between them. CDR3 length equals 15 residues. Germline values: CDR1 KGHSH, CDR2 LQKENI. CDR3 sequence reads: CASSPIRGGMKPQHF. DNA of the CDR3: TGTGCCAGCTCACCGATCCGAGGGGGAATGAAGCCCCAGCATTTT.